Listed below are T cell receptor beta chains from one sample, sequenced in a study of spatial heterogeneity in lung cancer. TCRdb redid the calling of the 5' RACE reads with MiXCR, one entry per CDR3 protein. The sample holds some 10,000 distinct CDR3 sequences, under 6.5% seen once. Material: lung tumor tissue, obtained at surgery. These receptors came from a male donor with early-stage non-small cell lung cancer. Both conserved end residues are part of each CDR3. Fields, in order: clone size, V gene, J gene, D gene, CDR3 DNA, CDR3 protein. The D gene is left open where the match is weak. Rows may omit the clone size; those that give it use once, few, many or a size class.

clone size: many; V gene: TRBV12-3/TRBV12-4; J gene: TRBJ2-1; D gene: NA; CDR3 DNA: TGTGCCAGCCGCATGGAACCTTACAATGAGCAGTTCTTC; CDR3 protein: CASRMEPYNEQFF
clone size: NA; V gene: TRBV29-1; J gene: TRBJ2-1; D gene: TRBD2; CDR3 DNA: TGCAGCGTTGCGGGAGGATCCTACAATGAGCAGTTCTTC; CDR3 protein: CSVAGGSYNEQFF
clone size: NA; V gene: TRBV7-2; J gene: TRBJ2-5; D gene: NA; CDR3 DNA: TGTGCCAGCAGCTTAGGCGGGGTCAAGTACTTC; CDR3 protein: CASSLGGVKYF
clone size: many; V gene: TRBV9; J gene: TRBJ1-1; D gene: NA; CDR3 DNA: TGTGCCAGCAGCGATAGGGTCGACACTGAAGCTTTCTTT; CDR3 protein: CASSDRVDTEAFF
clone size: many; V gene: TRBV5-1; J gene: TRBJ1-5; D gene: NA; CDR3 DNA: TGCGCCAGCAGCTCACAGGGAGGGCAGCCCCAGCATTTT; CDR3 protein: CASSSQGGQPQHF
clone size: many; V gene: TRBV11-2; J gene: TRBJ2-7; D gene: TRBD1; CDR3 DNA: TGTGCCAGCAGCCCGATGTCTGGGACAGGGAGGCGGCACGAGCAGTACTTC; CDR3 protein: CASSPMSGTGRRHEQYF
clone size: many; V gene: TRBV25-1; J gene: TRBJ2-5; D gene: NA; CDR3 DNA: TGTGCCAGCAGGGATTTCCAAGAGACCCAGTACTTC; CDR3 protein: CASRDFQETQYF
clone size: many; V gene: TRBV20-1; J gene: TRBJ2-1; D gene: NA; CDR3 DNA: TGCAGTGCAACTCTAGGGGGACAGTTCTTC; CDR3 protein: CSATLGGQFF
clone size: many; V gene: TRBV19; J gene: TRBJ1-5; D gene: NA; CDR3 DNA: TGTGCCAGTAGTGACCGAGCGGGTCAGCCCCAGCATTTT; CDR3 protein: CASSDRAGQPQHF
clone size: many; V gene: TRBV18; J gene: TRBJ2-3; D gene: NA; CDR3 DNA: TGTGCCAGCTACCCGGGCCAGGCCAGCACAGATACGCAGTATTTT; CDR3 protein: CASYPGQASTDTQYF